This T cell receptor beta chain was recorded in a study of technical replicates of blood from several donors. Clones were read by immunoSEQ multiplex PCR, and TCRdb kept only the in-frame ones, dropping some. The top ten hold over 0.2% of the sample, which has around 76,000 clones, approximately 97% seen once. The V and J ends lost 7 bases and 3 bases, in that order; junction bases with no gene match: 13. CDR3 size: 16 residues. Germline V gives CDR1 MDHEN, CDR2 SYDVKM. This clonotype originated in a human donor in good health. The chain combines TRBV28 with TRBJ2-7, with 9 bases that match TRBD2. The sample taken for sequencing was T cells isolated from PBMCs. The CDR3 DNA reads as TGTGCCAGCACCCCTGAAGCGGGAGGCGTTGGCTACGAGCAGTACTTC. As protein: CASTPEAGGVGYEQYF.